This T cell receptor (beta chain) was documented in a study of T cell repertoires in cytomegalovirus infection. This clonotype was picked up many times. Each CDR3 protein gets one entry after TCRdb re-called the reads with MiXCR. The sample consists of around 630,000 distinct CDR3 sequences, 24% of them appearing once. Germline assignment: CDR1 SGHTA and CDR2 FQGNSA. J gave up 9 bases and V 5 bases, and 16 bases lay outside the gene matches. This CDR3 is built from 16 residues. This receptor was identified in a human donor in good health (CMV status not recorded). Some clones in this sample may be carry-over from other donors' samples. The rearrangement joins TRBV7-2 to TRBJ2-1, with 7 positions matching TRBD2. What was sequenced was CD8+ T cells from PBMCs. As DNA, the CDR3 is TGTGCCAGCAGCGCCTCTCCGGGGGGTAGTGGGGGTGAGCAGTTCTTC. As protein: CASSASPGGSGGEQFF.